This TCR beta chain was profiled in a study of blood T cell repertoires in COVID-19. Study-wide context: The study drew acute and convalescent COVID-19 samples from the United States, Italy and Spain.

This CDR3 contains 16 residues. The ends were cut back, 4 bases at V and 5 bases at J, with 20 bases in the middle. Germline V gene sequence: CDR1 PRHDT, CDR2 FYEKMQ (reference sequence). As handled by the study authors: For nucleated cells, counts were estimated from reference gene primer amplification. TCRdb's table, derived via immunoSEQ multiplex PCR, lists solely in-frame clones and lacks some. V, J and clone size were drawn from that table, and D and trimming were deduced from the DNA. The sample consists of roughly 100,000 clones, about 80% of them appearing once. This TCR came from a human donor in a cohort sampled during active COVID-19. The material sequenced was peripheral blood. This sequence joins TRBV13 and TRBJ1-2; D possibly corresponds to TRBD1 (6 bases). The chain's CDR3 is CASSSQGGRAWYGYTF. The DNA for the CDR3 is TGTGCCAGCAGCTCTCAAGGGGGACGGGCCTGGTATGGCTACACCTTC. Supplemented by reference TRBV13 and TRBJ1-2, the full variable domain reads AAGVIQSPRHLIKEKRETATLKCYPIPRHDTVYWYQQGPGQDPQFLISFYEKMQSDKGSIPDRFSAQQFSDYHSELNMSSLELGDSALYFCASSSQGGRAWYGYTFGSGTRLTVV.